A selection of T cell receptor beta chains follows, all from one sample in a study of T cell responses to AZD1222 COVID-19 vaccine. Profiling relied on immunoSEQ multiplex PCR, and the TCRdb table lists in-frame clones only, not all of them. The sample lists some 190,000 clones; around 90% were seen once. The input for sequencing was peripheral blood, taken 28 days after the second AZD1222 dose. Source of these receptors: an adult who received the AZD1222 COVID-19 vaccine. Each CDR3 is given with its conserved first and last residue. The D gene is left open where the match is weak. Clone size is given for some rows only: seen once, a few or many times, or a class if the clone is expanded.

TRBV18	TRBJ1-5	-	14	-	TGTGCCAGCTCACCTGTTGGGGTCAATCAGCCCCAGCATTTT	CASSPVGVNQPQHF
TRBV7-3	TRBJ1-6	-	13	once	TGTGCCAGCAGCTCACGCCGGGGCTCACCCCTCCACTTT	CASSSRRGSPLHF
TRBV10-1	TRBJ1-1	-	13	-	TGCGCCAGCAGTCGGGACGGGAACACTGAAGCTTTCTTT	CASSRDGNTEAFF
TRBV28	TRBJ2-7	-	13	once	TGTGCCATTTTGGGCAGGACTACCTACGAGCAGTACTTC	CAILGRTTYEQYF
TRBV21-1	TRBJ1-4	-	13	-	TGTGCCAGCAGCAAAGTGCGACAGGTTGAACTGTTTTTT	CASSKVRQVELFF
TRBV7-9	TRBJ2-1	TRBD2	15	-	TGTGCCAGCAGCTTAAGCGGGAGGAGCTTCAATGAGCAGTTCTTC	CASSLSGRSFNEQFF
TRBV9	TRBJ1-1	-	15	-	TGTGCCAGCAGCGAGGGAGGCCCGATGAACACTGAAGCTTTCTTT	CASSEGGPMNTEAFF
TRBV2	TRBJ2-1	-	17	-	TGTGCCAGCATGGGATTGGAGATTTTTAGCTCCTACAATGAGCAGTTCTTC	CASMGLEIFSSYNEQFF
TRBV19	TRBJ1-5	-	15	once	TGTGCCAGTAGTATAGTTTTGGACAAAAATCAGCCCCAGCATTTT	CASSIVLDKNQPQHF
TRBV10-3	TRBJ1-2	-	12	-	TGTGCCATCAGCGACGGAAAAGGGGGCTACACCTTC	CAISDGKGGYTF
TRBV21-1	TRBJ1-2	-	19	once	TGTGCCAGCAGCAAAGGAGGGGACAGGGGGCGGACCTCTAACTATGGCTACACCTTC	CASSKGGDRGRTSNYGYTF
TRBV11-3	TRBJ2-7	TRBD1	13	-	TGTGCCAGCAGCATGGACAGGGGAAGAGAGCAGTACTTC	CASSMDRGREQYF
TRBV29-1	TRBJ1-3	-	12	-	TGCAGCGTTGGGGTATCTGGAAACACCATATATTTT	CSVGVSGNTIYF
TRBV5-6	TRBJ1-2	-	12	-	TGTGCCAGCAGAGTAGGTCGCTATGGCTACACCTTC	CASRVGRYGYTF
TRBV29-1	TRBJ1-1	TRBD1	15	-	TGCAGCGTTGGAGACCAGGGGGCTCCCCACACTGAAGCTTTCTTT	CSVGDQGAPHTEAFF
TRBV7-9	TRBJ1-1	-	15	few	TGTGCCAGCAGCTTAGGTGGCACCTTGAACACTGAAGCTTTCTTT	CASSLGGTLNTEAFF